The sequence of this T cell receptor beta chain was determined in a study of post-analysis software for immune sequencing data. Study outcomes and limitations: Five or six TRBV segments were significantly more frequent in patients than in controls. TRBV5-6, TRBV5-1 and TRBV20-1 were among these segments. F measure grouped same-batch samples tightly together.

TCR beta cDNA libraries included unique molecular identifiers. TCRdb re-called the PCR reads through MiXCR, storing one row per CDR3 protein. The sample records a few hundred thousand distinct CDR3 sequences, roughly 34% being singletons. The table lists this clonotype with a count of one. Its target is not known. The V end was cut by 8 bases, the J end by 5 bases, with 10 bases between. There are 12 residues in the CDR3. Looked up from germline, CDR1 is ENHRY and CDR2 is SYGVKD. Sequencing was done on a sample of blood. The chain has TRBV10-3 and TRBJ2-1, with D possibly TRBD1 on 6 matching bases. The TCR was taken from a girl under 18 with multiple sclerosis. The CDR3 here is CAISGGHNEQFF. Written as DNA, the CDR3 is TGTGCCATCTCTGGGGGCCACAATGAGCAGTTCTTC.